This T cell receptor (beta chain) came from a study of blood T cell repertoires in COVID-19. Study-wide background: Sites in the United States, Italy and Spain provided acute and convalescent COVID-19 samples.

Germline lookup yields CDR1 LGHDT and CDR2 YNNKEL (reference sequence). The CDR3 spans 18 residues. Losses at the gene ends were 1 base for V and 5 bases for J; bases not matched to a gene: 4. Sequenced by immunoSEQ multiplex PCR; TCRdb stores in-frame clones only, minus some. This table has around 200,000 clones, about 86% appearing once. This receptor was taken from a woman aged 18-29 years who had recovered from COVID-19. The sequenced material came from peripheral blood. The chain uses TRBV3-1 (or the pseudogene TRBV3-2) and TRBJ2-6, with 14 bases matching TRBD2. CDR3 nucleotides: TGTGCCAGCAGCCAAGGACTAGCGGGGGGGCCCAGGGCCAACGTCCTGACTTTC. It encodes CASSQGLAGGPRANVLTF.